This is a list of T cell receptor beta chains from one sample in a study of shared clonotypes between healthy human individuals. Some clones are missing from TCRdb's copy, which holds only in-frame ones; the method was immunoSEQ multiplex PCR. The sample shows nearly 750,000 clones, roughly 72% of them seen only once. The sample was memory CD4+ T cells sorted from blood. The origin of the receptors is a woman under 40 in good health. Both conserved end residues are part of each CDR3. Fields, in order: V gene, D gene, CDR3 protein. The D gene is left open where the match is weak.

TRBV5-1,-,CASSLVEENTEAFF
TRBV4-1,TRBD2,CASSQDRLAEGTNNEQFF
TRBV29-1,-,CSVGGDSQETQYF
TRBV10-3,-,CAISREEGLNTEAFF
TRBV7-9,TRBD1,CASSLGQTTDTQYF
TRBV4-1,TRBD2,CASSQGQRELGDTQYF
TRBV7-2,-,CASSFYREAGELFF
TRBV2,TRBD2,CASSLLTSSTDTQYF
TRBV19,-,CASSIGFPQVIAKNIQYF
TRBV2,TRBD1,CASRWGQGSEKLFF
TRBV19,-,CASGQFSNQPQHF
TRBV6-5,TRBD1,CASSPRTGTDTQYF
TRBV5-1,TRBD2,CASSGGTSGETQYF
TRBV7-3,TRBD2,CASRDPGRAKETQYF
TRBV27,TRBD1,CASSLRTTGLQETQYF
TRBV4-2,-,CASSQISGDSLTDTQYF
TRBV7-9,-,CASSCRYSLTEAFF
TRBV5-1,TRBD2,CASSPGLAEALVETQYF
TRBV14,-,CASSQWGGGTEAFF
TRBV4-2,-,CASSQDQNNSPLHF
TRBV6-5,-,CASSYDGGIGDEQYF
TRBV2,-,CASSPRSNTGELFF
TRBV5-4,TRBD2,CASSLAGGPGETQYF
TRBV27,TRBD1,CASSSDRVGNEQFF
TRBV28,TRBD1,CASSSPGQGFTDTQYF
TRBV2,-,CASSDRGAVRNEQFF
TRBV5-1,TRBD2,CASSFSGKGSDTQYF
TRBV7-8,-,CASSLWVSSYNEQFF
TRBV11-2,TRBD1,CASSSGQGYNEQYF
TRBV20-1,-,CSPGGTYEQYF
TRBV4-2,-,CASSQAGGGNEQYF
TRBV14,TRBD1,CASRLTGTYGYTF